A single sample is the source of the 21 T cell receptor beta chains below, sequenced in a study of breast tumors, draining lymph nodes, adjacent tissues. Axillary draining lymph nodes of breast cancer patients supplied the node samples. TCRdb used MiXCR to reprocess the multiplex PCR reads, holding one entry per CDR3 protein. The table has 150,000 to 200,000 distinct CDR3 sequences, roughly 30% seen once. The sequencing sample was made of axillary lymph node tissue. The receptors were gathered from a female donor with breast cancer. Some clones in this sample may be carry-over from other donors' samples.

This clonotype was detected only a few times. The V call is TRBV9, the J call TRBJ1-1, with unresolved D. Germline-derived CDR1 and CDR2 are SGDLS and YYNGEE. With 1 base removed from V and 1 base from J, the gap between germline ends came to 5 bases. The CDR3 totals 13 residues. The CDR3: CASSVLWNTEAFF. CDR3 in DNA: TGTGCCAGCAGCGTATTGTGGAACACTGAAGCTTTCTTT.

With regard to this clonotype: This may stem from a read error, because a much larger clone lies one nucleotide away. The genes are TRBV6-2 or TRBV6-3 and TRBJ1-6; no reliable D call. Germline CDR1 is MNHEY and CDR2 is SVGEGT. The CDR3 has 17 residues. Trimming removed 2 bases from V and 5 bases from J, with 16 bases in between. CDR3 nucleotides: TGTGCCAGCAGTTACGTCGAGCCGGAGTGGGATAATTCACCCCTCCACTTT. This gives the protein CASSYVEPEWDNSPLHF.

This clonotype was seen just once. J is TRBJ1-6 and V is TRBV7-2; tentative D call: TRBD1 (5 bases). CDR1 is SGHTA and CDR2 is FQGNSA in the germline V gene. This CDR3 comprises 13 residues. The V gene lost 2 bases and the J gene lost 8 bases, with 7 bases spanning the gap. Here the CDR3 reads CASSLQGDSPLHF. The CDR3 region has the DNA TGTGCCAGCAGCTTACAGGGCGATTCACCCCTCCACTTT.

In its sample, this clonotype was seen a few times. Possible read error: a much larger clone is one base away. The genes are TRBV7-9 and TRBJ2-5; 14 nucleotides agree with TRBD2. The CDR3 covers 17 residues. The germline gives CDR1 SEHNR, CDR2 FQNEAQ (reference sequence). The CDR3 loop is CASSPTSGGAGGEPQYF. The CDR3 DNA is TGTGCCAGCAGCCCGACTAGCGGGGGGGCGGGCGGAGAGCCCCAGTACTTC.

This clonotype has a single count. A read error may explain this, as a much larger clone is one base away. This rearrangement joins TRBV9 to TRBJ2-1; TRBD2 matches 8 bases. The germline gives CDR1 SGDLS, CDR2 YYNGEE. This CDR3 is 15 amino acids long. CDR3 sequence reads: CASSPSGSSYNGQFF. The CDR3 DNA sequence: TGTGCCAGCAGCCCCAGCGGGAGCTCCTACAATGGGCAGTTCTTC.

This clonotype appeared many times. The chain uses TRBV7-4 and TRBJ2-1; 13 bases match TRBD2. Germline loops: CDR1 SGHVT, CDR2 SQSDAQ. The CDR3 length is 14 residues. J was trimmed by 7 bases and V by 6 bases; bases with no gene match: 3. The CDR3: CASSGLAGENEQFF. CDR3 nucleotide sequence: TGTGCCAGCAGTGGACTAGCGGGGGAAAATGAGCAGTTCTTC. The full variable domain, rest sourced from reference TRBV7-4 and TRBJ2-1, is GAGVSQSPRYKVAKRGRDVALRCDSISGHVTLYWYRQTLGQGSEVLTYSQSDAQRDKSGRPSGRFSAERPERSVSTLKIQRTEQGDSAVYLCASSGLAGENEQFFGPGTRLTVL.

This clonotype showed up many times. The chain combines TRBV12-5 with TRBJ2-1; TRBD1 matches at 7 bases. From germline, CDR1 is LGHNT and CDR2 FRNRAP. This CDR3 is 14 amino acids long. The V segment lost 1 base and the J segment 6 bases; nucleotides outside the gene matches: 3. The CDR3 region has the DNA TGTGCTAGTGGTTTGGGGACAGGATCCAATGAGCAGTTCTTC. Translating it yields CASGLGTGSNEQFF.

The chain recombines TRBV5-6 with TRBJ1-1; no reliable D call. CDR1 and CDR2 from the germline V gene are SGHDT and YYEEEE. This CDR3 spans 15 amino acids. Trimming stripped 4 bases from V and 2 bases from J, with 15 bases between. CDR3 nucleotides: TGTGCCAGCAGCAGAGAGGTATTTTCTAACACTGAAGCTTTCTTT. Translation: CASSREVFSNTEAFF. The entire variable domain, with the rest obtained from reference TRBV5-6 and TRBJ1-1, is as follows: DAGVTQSPTHLIKTRGQQVTLRCSPKSGHDTVSWYQQALGQGPQFIFQYYEEEERQRGNFPDRFSGHQFPNYSSELNVNALLLGDSALYLCASSREVFSNTEAFFGQGTRLTVV.

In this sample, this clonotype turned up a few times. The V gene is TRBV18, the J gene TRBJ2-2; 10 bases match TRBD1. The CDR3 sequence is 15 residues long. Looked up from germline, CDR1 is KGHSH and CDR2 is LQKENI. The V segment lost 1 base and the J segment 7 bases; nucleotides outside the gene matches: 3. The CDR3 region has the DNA TGTGCCAGCTCACCACTGACAGGGGGCAGCGGGGAGCTGTTTTTT. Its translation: CASSPLTGGSGELFF.

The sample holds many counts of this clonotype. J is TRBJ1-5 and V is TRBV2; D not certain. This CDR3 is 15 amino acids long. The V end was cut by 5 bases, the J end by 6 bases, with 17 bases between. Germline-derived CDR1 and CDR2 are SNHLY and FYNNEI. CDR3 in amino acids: CASSKYWGEGQPQHF. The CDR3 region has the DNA TGTGCCAGCAGTAAATATTGGGGAGAAGGTCAGCCCCAGCATTTT.

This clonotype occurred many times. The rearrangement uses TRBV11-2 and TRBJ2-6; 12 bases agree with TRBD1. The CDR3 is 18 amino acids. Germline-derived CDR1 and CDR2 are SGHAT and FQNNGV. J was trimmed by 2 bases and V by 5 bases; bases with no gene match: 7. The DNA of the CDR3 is TGTGCCAGCAGCCCCGGGACAGGGGGCTACACTGGGGCCAACGTCCTGACTTTC. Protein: CASSPGTGGYTGANVLTF.

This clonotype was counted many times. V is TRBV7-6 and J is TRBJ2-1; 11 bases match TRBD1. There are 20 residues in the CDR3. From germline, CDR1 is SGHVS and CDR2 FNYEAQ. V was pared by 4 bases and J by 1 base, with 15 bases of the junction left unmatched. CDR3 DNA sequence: TGTGCCAGCAGCTCTTGGGACAGGGGGGAATCTTTAGGGTCCTACAATGAGCAGTTCTTC. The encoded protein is CASSSWDRGESLGSYNEQFF.

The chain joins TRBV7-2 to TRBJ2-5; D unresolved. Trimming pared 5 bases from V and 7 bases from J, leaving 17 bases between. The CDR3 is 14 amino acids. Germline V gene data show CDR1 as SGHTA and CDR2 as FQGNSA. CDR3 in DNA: TGTGCCAGCAGCCCTATGGACGGCCCACTGACCCAGTACTTC. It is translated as CASSPMDGPLTQYF.

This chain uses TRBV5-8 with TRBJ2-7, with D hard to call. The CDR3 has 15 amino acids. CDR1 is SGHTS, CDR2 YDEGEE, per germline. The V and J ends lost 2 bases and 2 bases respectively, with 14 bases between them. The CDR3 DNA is TGTGCCAGCAGCTTCGTCGACGGAAACGCCTACGAGCAGTACTTC. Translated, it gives CASSFVDGNAYEQYF.

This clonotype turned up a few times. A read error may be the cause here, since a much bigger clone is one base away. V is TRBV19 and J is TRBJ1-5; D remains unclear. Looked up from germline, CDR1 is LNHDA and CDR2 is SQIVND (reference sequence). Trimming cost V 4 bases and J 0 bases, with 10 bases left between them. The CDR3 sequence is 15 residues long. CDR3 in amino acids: CASSSLGDSNQPQHF. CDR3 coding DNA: TGTGCCAGTAGTAGTCTCGGTGATAGCAATCAGCCCCAGCATTTT.

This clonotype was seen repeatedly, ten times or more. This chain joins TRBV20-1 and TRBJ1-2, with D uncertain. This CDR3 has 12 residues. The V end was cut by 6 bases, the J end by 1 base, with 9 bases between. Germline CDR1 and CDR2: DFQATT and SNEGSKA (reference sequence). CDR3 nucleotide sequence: TGCAGTGCAAGGACCGTTAACTATGGCTACACCTTC. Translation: CSARTVNYGYTF.

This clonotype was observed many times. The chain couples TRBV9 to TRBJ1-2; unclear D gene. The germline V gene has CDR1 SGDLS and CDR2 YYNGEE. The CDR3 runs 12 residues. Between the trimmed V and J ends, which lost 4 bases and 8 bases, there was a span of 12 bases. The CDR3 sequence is CASSLPEEGYTF. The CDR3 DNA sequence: TGTGCCAGCAGCCTCCCCGAGGAGGGCTACACCTTC.

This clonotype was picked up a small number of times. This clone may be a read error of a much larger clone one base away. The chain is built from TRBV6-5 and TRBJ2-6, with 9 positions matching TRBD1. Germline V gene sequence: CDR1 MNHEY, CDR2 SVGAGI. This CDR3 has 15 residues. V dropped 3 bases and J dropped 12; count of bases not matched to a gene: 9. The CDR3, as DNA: TGTGCCAGCAGTTATCAGGGACAGGGCTATTTCGTCCTGACTTTC. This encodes CASSYQGQGYFVLTF.

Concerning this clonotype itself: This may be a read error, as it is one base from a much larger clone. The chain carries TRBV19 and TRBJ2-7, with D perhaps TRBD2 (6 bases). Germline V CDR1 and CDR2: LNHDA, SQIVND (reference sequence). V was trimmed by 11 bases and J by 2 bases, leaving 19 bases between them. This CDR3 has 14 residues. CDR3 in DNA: TGTGCCTCTGGAATTAGCGGAAGCCCCTACGAGCAGTACTTC. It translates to CASGISGSPYEQYF.

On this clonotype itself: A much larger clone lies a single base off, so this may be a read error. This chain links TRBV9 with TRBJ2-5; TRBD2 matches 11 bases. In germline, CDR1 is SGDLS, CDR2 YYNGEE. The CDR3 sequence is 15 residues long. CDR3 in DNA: TGTGCCAGCAGCGGGGGGACTAGCGGTTGGGGGACCCCGTACTTC. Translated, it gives CASSGGTSGWGTPYF.

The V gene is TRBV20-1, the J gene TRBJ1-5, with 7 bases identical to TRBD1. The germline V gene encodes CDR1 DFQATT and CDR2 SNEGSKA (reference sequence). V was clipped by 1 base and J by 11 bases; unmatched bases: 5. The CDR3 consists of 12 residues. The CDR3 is CSARAQGETQHF. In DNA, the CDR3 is TGCAGTGCTAGAGCGCAGGGGGAGACCCAGCATTTT.